A single sample is the source of the 14 T cell receptor beta chains below, sequenced in a study of naive and memory T cell subsets. Study-wide findings and caveats: Possibly reflecting memory cells re-expressing CD45RA, a few larger clonotypes occurred in naive repertoires, especially CD8.

The beta constant-region primer was an equimolar mix of two oligonucleotides covering TRBC1 and TRBC2. Ligated cDNA was amplified by four rounds of PCR with nested alpha and beta constant-region primers and SP2. One entry per CDR3 protein, called by TCRdb with MiXCR from the UMI-ligation and nested PCR reads. This table has about 160,000 distinct CDR3 sequences, over 20% appearing once. These TCRs' antigens remain unknown. The sequencing input was naive CD4+ T cells from blood. The receptors shown here come from a human donor in good health.

This clonotype has just a few counts. The chain recombines TRBV6-2 or TRBV6-3 with TRBJ2-1; 8 bases map to TRBD2. Looked up from germline, CDR1 is MNHEY and CDR2 is SVGEGT. Trimming at V came to 8 bases and at J to 9 bases, leaving 15 bases not matched to a gene. The length of the CDR3 is 15 residues. CDR3 nucleotide sequence: TGTGCCAGCCGTAGGCTAGCGGGCCCTAACGGTGAGCAGTTCTTC. As protein: CASRRLAGPNGEQFF.

This clonotype was seen ten or more times. The chain uses TRBV6-1 and TRBJ2-7; 8 bases are shared with TRBD1. CDR3 length equals 16 residues. CDR1 and CDR2 (germline): MNHNS, SASEGT. The V and J ends lost 4 bases and 1 base, in that order; junction bases with no gene match: 9. The CDR3 region is CASSGLPGGLSYEQYF. The CDR3 coding sequence is TGTGCCAGCAGTGGGCTTCCAGGGGGCTTATCCTACGAGCAGTACTTC.

This clonotype was observed a handful of times. The CDR3 nucleotides read TGTGCCAGCAGTGAAGGGGGAGCAGGGATCTCTGGGGCCAACGTCCTGACTTTC. Its protein product is CASSEGGAGISGANVLTF. The chain joins TRBV2 to TRBJ2-6; D may match TRBD1 or TRBD2 (5 bases each). The CDR3 has 18 amino acids. Germline lookup yields CDR1 SNHLY and CDR2 FYNNEI. V was cut by 1 base and J by 0 bases, with 13 bases left in between.

This clonotype was counted between two and nine times. The J gene is TRBJ1-1, the V gene TRBV5-1; maybe TRBD1 (6 bases). The V and J ends lost 4 bases and 5 bases respectively, with 18 bases between them. CDR1 and CDR2 (germline): SGHRS, YFSETQ. The CDR3 has 15 residues. CDR3 residues: CASSQTQGIGTEAFF. The CDR3 bases are TGCGCCAGCAGCCAGACACAGGGAATAGGGACTGAAGCTTTCTTT.

The chain employs TRBV12-3 or TRBV12-4 and TRBJ2-1; D not resolved. This CDR3 region has 13 residues. V was pared by 5 bases and J by 9 bases, with 14 bases between. CDR3 coding DNA: TGTGCCAGCAGTCCGAAGAGCGACGTTGAGCAGTTCTTC. Amino acid sequence: CASSPKSDVEQFF.

This clonotype has more than one count but fewer than ten. The chain links TRBV29-1 to TRBJ2-7, with no clear D. Germline CDR1 SQVTM, CDR2 ANQGSEA. The CDR3 loop spans 12 amino acids. Trimming shortened V by 4 bases and J by 4 bases, and 11 bases separated the two germline ends. The CDR3 spells CSVVLTVYEQYF. CDR3 DNA: TGCAGCGTTGTTTTGACCGTTTACGAGCAGTACTTC.

This clonotype appeared many times. This rearrangement joins TRBV9 to TRBJ2-7; TRBD2 agrees at 7 bases. Germline V lookup: CDR1 SGDLS, CDR2 YYNGEE. The CDR3 covers 16 residues. V shed 0 bases, J shed 0 bases, and the junction held 6 bases outside the gene matches. The CDR3 protein is CASSVGGREPSYEQYF. The CDR3 region has the DNA TGTGCCAGCAGCGTAGGTGGGAGGGAGCCCTCCTACGAGCAGTACTTC.

This clonotype was counted between two and nine times. This chain connects TRBV6-2 or TRBV6-3 to TRBJ1-4, with D hard to call. With 5 bases removed from V and 6 bases from J, the gap between germline ends came to 16 bases. In germline, CDR1 is MNHEY, CDR2 SVGEGT. The CDR3 runs to 15 residues. The DNA of the CDR3 is TGTGCCAGCAGTCAATACATCGGGAGGGATGAAAAACTGTTTTTT. Its translation: CASSQYIGRDEKLFF.

The chain couples TRBV24-1 to TRBJ2-2; D unresolved. V was trimmed by 4 bases and J by 4 bases, leaving 15 bases between them. This CDR3 comprises 16 residues. Germline values: CDR1 KGHDR, CDR2 SFDVKD. The CDR3, as DNA: TGTGCCACCAGTGACCCCTCGCGGCACGGCACCGGGGAGCTGTTTTTT. As protein: CATSDPSRHGTGELFF.

This clonotype has at least ten counts. The CDR3 DNA reads as TGCAGTGCTAGCCTCACCACCCCAAGCACAGATACGCAGTATTTT. Encoded protein: CSASLTTPSTDTQYF. V gene TRBV20-1 combines with J gene TRBJ2-3; unclear D gene. CDR1 and CDR2 from the germline V gene are DFQATT and SNEGSKA (reference sequence). Trimming pared 3 bases from V and 0 bases from J, leaving 13 bases between. The CDR3 consists of 15 residues.

The chain has TRBV4-1 and TRBJ2-7, with TRBD1 matching 11 bases. With 0 bases clipped from V and 5 bases from J, the junction kept 9 bases outside the gene matches. Germline-derived CDR1 and CDR2 are MGHRA and YSYEKL. The CDR3 runs to 17 residues. The CDR3 sequence is CASSQDPGQGVRNEQYF. CDR3 sequence (DNA): TGCGCCAGCAGCCAAGATCCGGGACAGGGGGTAAGGAACGAGCAGTACTTC.

This clonotype came up a few times. The chain uses TRBV28 and TRBJ2-3; the D is unclear. The CDR3 has 9 residues. The germline gives CDR1 MDHEN, CDR2 SYDVKM. The germline V and J ends were trimmed by 8 bases and 5 bases, with 2 bases remaining between them. The CDR3 DNA reads as TGTGCCAGCGGAGATACGCAGTATTTT. Amino acids: CASGDTQYF.

Only a few counts were recorded for this clonotype. This rearrangement joins TRBV4-3 to TRBJ2-2; no definite D call. The CDR3 totals 20 residues. Trimming shortened V by 0 bases and J by 1 base, and 21 bases separated the two germline ends. The V gene's germline CDR1 is LGHNA and CDR2 YSLEER. CDR3 amino acids: CASSQESRRRGHLNTGELFF. The CDR3, as DNA: TGCGCCAGCAGCCAAGAAAGTCGGCGGCGAGGCCACTTGAACACCGGGGAGCTGTTTTTT.

In DNA, the CDR3 is TGCAGTGCTAGACCGGGACTAGTTATGAATGAGCAGTTCTTC. Its protein product is CSARPGLVMNEQFF. This chain joins TRBV20-1 and TRBJ2-1, with 8 bases identical to TRBD2. The CDR3 is made up of 14 amino acids. CDR1 is DFQATT and CDR2 is SNEGSKA in the germline V gene (reference sequence). V was pared by 2 bases and J by 7 bases, with 7 bases of the junction left unmatched.